Each of the 9 T cell receptor beta chains below was sequenced from the same sample in a study of CD8+ T cells in alopecia areata (dated by TCRdb to between 2018 and 2020). Preparation of the library involved the immunoSEQ multiplex PCR assay. RNA was extracted from all samples and reverse transcribed into cDNA as template for TCR sequencing. The source is immuneACCESS, and TCRdb retained only in-frame sequences with V and J called. Part of the clones is not carried over; for the studies checked, unresolved V genes explain less than half of this, and the remainder is unexplained. Across this sample there are about 250,000 clones, with about three fifths seen only once. 0.93% of the sample comes from the top ten. This specimen's treatment or condition label, interpreted: oral pan-JAK inhibitor, 5-10 mg twice daily. The source material was CD4+ T cells sorted from blood, sampled around week 53, from a patient treated with tofacitinib. These receptors originate from a human donor with alopecia areata.

A note on this clone: Other DNA sequences within the sample encode an identical CDR3. V is TRBV5-6 and J is TRBJ2-1; perhaps D is TRBD1 or TRBD2 (5 bases each). Looked up from germline, CDR1 is SGHDT and CDR2 is YYEEEE. V dropped 4 bases and J dropped 7 bases, with 21 bases sitting between them. CDR3 length: 16 residues. The CDR3 spells CASSLLGTSEDNEQFF. CDR3 nucleotides: TGTGCCAGCAGCCTACTGGGGACCAGCGAGGATAATGAGCAGTTCTTC.

V and J are TRBV7-8 and TRBJ2-3; D call uncertain. This CDR3 has 14 amino acids. Germline V lookup: CDR1 SGHVS, CDR2 FQNEAQ. V was trimmed by 4 bases and J by 1 base, leaving 9 bases between them. The DNA of the CDR3 is TGTGCCAGCAGCTGGTGGAGCGGCACAGATACGCAGTATTTT. Translation gives CASSWWSGTDTQYF.

This chain links TRBV7-2 with TRBJ1-1; D is undetermined. The CDR3 extends over 13 amino acids. The germline V gene has CDR1 SGHTA and CDR2 FQGNSA. V shed 2 bases and J shed 4 bases, with 8 bases lying between them. CDR3 residues: CASSLRPLTEAFF. The CDR3 nucleotides are TGTGCCAGCAGCTTACGCCCCCTCACTGAAGCTTTCTTT.

The genes are TRBV9 and TRBJ2-1; 13 positions match TRBD2. V lost 1 base to trimming and J lost 4 bases; unmatched junction nucleotides: 11. The germline V gene has CDR1 SGDLS and CDR2 YYNGEE. CDR3 size: 19 residues. The CDR3 region is CASSVRGLAGSESYNEQFF. The CDR3 DNA sequence: TGTGCCAGCAGCGTAAGGGGACTAGCGGGGTCTGAGTCGTACAATGAGCAGTTCTTC.

This chain connects TRBV9 to TRBJ1-1; no clear D. V lost 3 bases and J 5 bases, leaving 14 bases between the germline ends. The germline V gene has CDR1 SGDLS and CDR2 YYNGEE. This CDR3 contains 14 residues. In nucleotides, the CDR3 is TGTGCCAGCAGCGCACAGTTGGCGACAACTGAAGCTTTCTTT. This encodes CASSAQLATTEAFF.

The rearrangement joins TRBV30 to TRBJ1-2, with D unresolved. The CDR3 is 13 residues long. V was pared by 5 bases and J by 7 bases, with 17 bases between. CDR1 is GTSNPN and CDR2 is SVGIG in the germline V gene (reference sequence). CDR3 sequence: CAWGWQSNGGYTF. DNA of the CDR3: TGTGCCTGGGGGTGGCAGTCTAACGGTGGCTACACCTTC.

The genes are TRBV29-1 and TRBJ1-1; D is uncertain. The germline V gene has CDR1 SQVTM and CDR2 ANQGSEA. V lost 6 bases and J lost 5, with 10 bases in between. This CDR3 region has 11 residues. The chain's CDR3 is CSVMDWTEAFF. The CDR3, as DNA: TGCAGCGTCATGGATTGGACTGAAGCTTTCTTT.

V gene TRBV7-6 combines with J gene TRBJ2-5, with D possibly matching TRBD2 (6 bases). There are 16 residues in the CDR3. In germline, CDR1 is SGHVS, CDR2 FNYEAQ. Trimming removed 6 bases from V and 1 base from J, with 18 bases in between. The CDR3 region has the DNA TGTGCCAGCAGTCCAGAGGGACTGGCTCCCCAAGAGACCCAGTACTTC. Amino acids: CASSPEGLAPQETQYF.

The chain uses TRBV7-8 and TRBJ2-7; 7 positions match TRBD1. V shed 3 bases, J shed 7 bases, and the junction held 12 bases outside the gene matches. Germline V CDR1 and CDR2: SGHVS, FQNEAQ. This CDR3 spans 15 amino acids. The DNA of the CDR3 is TGTGCCAGCAGCTTGGGGACAGCCCCATCGGGGGAGCAGTACTTC. It yields the protein CASSLGTAPSGEQYF. Combining the CDR3 with reference TRBV7-8 and TRBJ2-7 gives the whole variable domain GAGVSQSPRYKVAKRGQDVALRCDPISGHVSLFWYQQALGQGPEFLTYFQNEAQLDKSGLPSDRFFAERPEGSVSTLKIQRTQQEDSAVYLCASSLGTAPSGEQYFGPGTRLTVT.